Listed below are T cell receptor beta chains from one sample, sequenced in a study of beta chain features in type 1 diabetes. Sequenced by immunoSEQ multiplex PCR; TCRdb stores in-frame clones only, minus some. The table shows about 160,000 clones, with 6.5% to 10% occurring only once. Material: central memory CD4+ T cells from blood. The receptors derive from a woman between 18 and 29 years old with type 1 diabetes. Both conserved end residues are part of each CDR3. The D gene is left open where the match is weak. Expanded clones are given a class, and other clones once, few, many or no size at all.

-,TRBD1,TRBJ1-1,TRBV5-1,CASSPGQGARNTEAFF
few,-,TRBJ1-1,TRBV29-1,CSVGPTTGTEAFF
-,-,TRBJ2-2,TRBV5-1,CASSLQSNTGELFF
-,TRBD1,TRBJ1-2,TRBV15,CATSRRGDRPDYGYTF
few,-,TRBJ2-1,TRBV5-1,CASSLRGEQFF
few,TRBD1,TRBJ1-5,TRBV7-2,CASSSNHRGGNQPQHF
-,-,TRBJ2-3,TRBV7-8,CASSGATDTQYF
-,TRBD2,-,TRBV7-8,CASSPKGAGLAAYEQYF
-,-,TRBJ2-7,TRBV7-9,CASRRDSYEQYF
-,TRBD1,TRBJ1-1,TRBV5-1,CASSLGTGMNTEAFF
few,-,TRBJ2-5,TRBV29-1,CSVAVETQYF
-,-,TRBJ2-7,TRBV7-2,CASSLPNRPEQYF
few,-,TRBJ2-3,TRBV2,CASSEASPWAGDTQYF
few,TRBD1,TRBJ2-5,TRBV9,CASGQGAQLAETQYF
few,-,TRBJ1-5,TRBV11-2,CASSSGARVTAQHF
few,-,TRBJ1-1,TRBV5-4,CASSDGDLNFF
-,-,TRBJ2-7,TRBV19,CASSIEAGAYEQYF
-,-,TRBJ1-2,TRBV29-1,CSAVLNSNYGYTF
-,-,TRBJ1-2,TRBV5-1,CASSILSGGDYGYTF
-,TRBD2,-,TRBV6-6,CASSWGTSDNEQYF
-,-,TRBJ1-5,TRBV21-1,CASRRTGKNQPQHF
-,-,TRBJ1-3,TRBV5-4,CASSRDLGSGNTIYF
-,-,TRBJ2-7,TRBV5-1,CASSLGGSGEQYF
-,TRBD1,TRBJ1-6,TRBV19,CASREQGDSPLHF
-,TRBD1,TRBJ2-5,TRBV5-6,CASSRPGQGFRTQYF
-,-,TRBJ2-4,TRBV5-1,CASSHRQGLAKNIQYF
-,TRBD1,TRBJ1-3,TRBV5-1,CASSFDRGFGNTIYF
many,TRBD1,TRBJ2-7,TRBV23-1,CASSQRTGVNYEQYF
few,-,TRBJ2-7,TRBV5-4,CASSLVGSSYEQYF
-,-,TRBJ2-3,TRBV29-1,CSDRVGTDTQYF
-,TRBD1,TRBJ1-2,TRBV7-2,CASSPRSGTGPYGYTF
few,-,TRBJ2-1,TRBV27,CASAPGVTSSYNEQFF
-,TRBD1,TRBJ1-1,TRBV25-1,CASSAGTGVFTDTEAFF
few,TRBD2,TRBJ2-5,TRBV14,CASSRVAGRFPETQYF
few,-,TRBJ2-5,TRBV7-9,CASSYLLLETQYF
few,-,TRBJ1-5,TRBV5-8,CASSSRGNWSNQPQHF
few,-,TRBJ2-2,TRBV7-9,CASTLNTGELFF
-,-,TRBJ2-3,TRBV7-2,CASSFSSFTDTQYF
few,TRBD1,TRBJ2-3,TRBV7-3,CASSASGTGRTDTQYF
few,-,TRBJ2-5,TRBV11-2,CASRPTPRDNPETQYF
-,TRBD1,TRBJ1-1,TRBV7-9,CASSSGQGEGPAFF
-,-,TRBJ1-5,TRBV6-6,CASTQGRGGNQPQHF
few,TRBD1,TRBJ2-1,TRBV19,CASTPNRGAYNEQFF
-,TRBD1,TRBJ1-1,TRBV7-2,CASSRQGSTEAFF